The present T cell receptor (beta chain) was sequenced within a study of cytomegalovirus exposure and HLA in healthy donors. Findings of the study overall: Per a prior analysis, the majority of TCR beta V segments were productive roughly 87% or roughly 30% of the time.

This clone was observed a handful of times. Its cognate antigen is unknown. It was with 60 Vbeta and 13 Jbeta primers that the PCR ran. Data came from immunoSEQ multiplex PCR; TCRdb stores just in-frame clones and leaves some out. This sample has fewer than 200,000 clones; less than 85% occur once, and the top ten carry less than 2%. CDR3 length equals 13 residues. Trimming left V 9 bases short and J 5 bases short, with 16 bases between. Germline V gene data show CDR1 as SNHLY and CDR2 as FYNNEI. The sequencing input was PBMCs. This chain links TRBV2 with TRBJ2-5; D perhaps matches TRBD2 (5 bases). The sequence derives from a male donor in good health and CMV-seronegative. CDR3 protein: CASNPSRDETQYF. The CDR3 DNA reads TGTGCCAGTAACCCTTCGAGGGATGAGACCCAGTACTTC.